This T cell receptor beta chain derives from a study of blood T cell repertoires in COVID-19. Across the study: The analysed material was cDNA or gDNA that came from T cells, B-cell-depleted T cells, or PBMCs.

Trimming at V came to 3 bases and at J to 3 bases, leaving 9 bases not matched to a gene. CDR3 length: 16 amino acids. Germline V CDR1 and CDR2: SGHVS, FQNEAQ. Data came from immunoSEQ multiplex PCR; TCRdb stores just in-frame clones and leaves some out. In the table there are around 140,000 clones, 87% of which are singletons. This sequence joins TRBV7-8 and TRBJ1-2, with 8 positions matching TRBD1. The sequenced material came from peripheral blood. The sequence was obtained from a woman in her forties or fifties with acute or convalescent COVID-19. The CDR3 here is CASSFYQGADDYGYTF. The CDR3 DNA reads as TGTGCCAGCAGCTTCTACCAGGGGGCGGATGACTATGGCTACACCTTC.